The sequence of this T cell receptor beta chain was determined in a study of a mutant IDH1 vaccine in newly diagnosed glioma (dated by TCRdb to about 2021). A note on the overall study: Vaccination was initiated 4-6 weeks after radiotherapy alone, or concurrently with temozolomide cycles in the chemotherapy-containing groups. Longitudinal TCRB deep sequencing was performed for about two dozen treated patients wherever samples were available for exploratory analyses. The week-35 safety follow-up was designated visit V12, and the week-47 end of study was designated visit V13. Peripheral blood samples were drawn at six visits, namely V03 (baseline), V05, V07, V10, V12 and V13. The roughly 30 treated patients were 62.5% male and around 40% female, with a mean age of approximately 40 years. Before enrollment, most patients had been given radiochemotherapy with temozolomide as standard therapy, while the rest had received either radiotherapy alone or temozolomide alone.

Note on this clone: Its antigen target is currently unknown. No much larger clone exists at a distance of one base, and base qualities are not known.

The library was generated by the immunoSEQ multiplex PCR assay. Rearranged TCR beta chain sequences were amplified using the hsTCRB Kit according to the manufacturer's protocol. Sequencing of TCRB libraries was carried out on an Illumina MiSeq. As for how the authors treated the data: Demultiplexing, trimming and gene mapping were performed with the kit vendor's proprietary platform. The immuneACCESS repertoire file appears here via TCRdb, limited to in-frame rearrangements. These files lack a portion of the clones; in checked studies, under half of the deficit traces to unresolved V genes, and the cause of the others is not known. The D gene and trimming were derived from the DNA, and the V and J assignments and clone size from that table. For this sample the table gives tens of thousands of clones, of which about 88% were detected only once. In total, the top ten clones hold roughly 2% of the sample.

General study outcomes and caveats: Immune responses induced by the vaccine were seen in about 93% of patients across multiple MHC alleles. Availability determined which PBMC samples were chosen for TCRB deep sequencing. No apparent relationship was observed between pseudoprogression and alterations in the top peripheral T cell clonotypes detected by TCRB sequencing. The authors noted that analyses of patient blood samples could not be reproduced because of sample limitations.

In the paper's terms, the time point label means: week 35, safety follow-up. Each vaccine dose, consisting of 300 ug of a 20-mer mutant IDH1 peptide in Montanide, was administered subcutaneously with topical imiquimod. Patients received eight vaccinations in weeks 1, 3, 5, 7, 11, 15, 19 and 23, corresponding to visits V03 through V10. All donors had newly diagnosed IDH1-mutant astrocytomas of WHO grade 3 or 4 that showed loss of nuclear ATRX. The samples were drawn from NOA16, a multicentre, single-arm, open-label phase I trial in Germany that tested a mutant IDH1 peptide vaccine in humans for the first time. The DNeasy Blood and Tissue Kit was used to extract genomic DNA from EDTA blood for TCRB sequencing. The CDR3, from cysteine to phenylalanine, totals 13 residues. Just the 39-base CDR3 DNA is kept, in frame starting at base 1. V trim: 4 bases; J trim: 7 bases; unmatched bases: 8. The germline V gene encodes CDR1 SGHRS and CDR2 YFSETQ.

The clonotype was recovered from a man aged 25 to 40 with glioma. In this chain, TRBV5-1 is recombined with TRBJ2-7; TRBD2 matches 7 bases in the middle. This sample comprised PBMCs, obtained from a glioma patient whose treatment included an IDH1 peptide vaccine. The CDR3 in this case is CASSLAGVREQYF. The DNA is as follows: TGCGCCAGCAGCCTGGCGGGAGTGAGGGAGCAGTACTTC. Outside the CDR3, residues come from the reference TRBV5-1 and TRBJ2-7 proteins, so the full variable domain is: KAGVTQTPRYLIKTRGQQVTLSCSPISGHRSVSWYQQTPGQGLQFLFEYFSETQRNKGNFPGRFSGRQFSNSRSEMNVSTLELGDSALYLCASSLAGVREQYFGPGTRLTVT.